The 26 T cell receptor beta chains below were found in one sample sequenced in a study of CD8 T cells in ankylosing spondylitis. Study-wide findings and caveats: Ankylosing spondylitis blood appeared to carry a characteristic TCR beta motif of eight or nine highly homologous variants.

For these TCRs, the target antigens are not known. TCRdb reprocessed the 5' RACE reads with MiXCR, giving one entry per CDR3 protein. In the table there are 400,000 to 450,000 distinct CDR3 sequences, roughly 17% of which are singletons. The sample comprised blood, either unsorted or a sorted T cell fraction (not recorded which). These receptors came from a male donor with ankylosing spondylitis.

The V and J genes are TRBV20-1 and TRBJ1-3; 7 bases align to TRBD1. The J segment lost 7 bases and the V segment lost 3 bases, leaving 12 bases of the junction unmatched. Germline CDR1 DFQATT, CDR2 SNEGSKA (reference sequence). The length of the CDR3 is 15 residues. CDR3 in amino acids: CSARDQGDLGNTIYF. The CDR3 DNA is TGCAGTGCTAGGGATCAGGGGGATTTGGGTAACACCATATATTTT.

The rearrangement links TRBV5-1 to TRBJ2-5; TRBD2 matches at 13 bases. This CDR3 has 16 residues. CDR1 and CDR2 (germline): SGHRS, YFSETQ. The J segment lost 1 base and the V segment lost 4 bases, leaving 4 bases of the junction unmatched. The CDR3 nucleotides are TGCGCCAGCAGCGGGGGACTAGCGGGGCTCCAAGAGACCCAGTACTTC. It translates to CASSGGLAGLQETQYF. The full variable domain, its missing parts supplied by reference TRBV5-1 and TRBJ2-5, is KAGVTQTPRYLIKTRGQQVTLSCSPISGHRSVSWYQQTPGQGLQFLFEYFSETQRNKGNFPGRFSGRQFSNSRSEMNVSTLELGDSALYLCASSGGLAGLQETQYFGPGTRLLVL.

The chain links TRBV12-3 or TRBV12-4 to TRBJ2-7; TRBD1 aligns across 9 bases. V was pared by 5 bases and J by 5 bases, with 10 bases of the junction left unmatched. CDR3 length: 15 amino acids. CDR3: CASSPGTGRSDEQYF. CDR3 sequence (DNA): TGTGCCAGCAGTCCCGGGACAGGGAGGTCGGACGAGCAGTACTTC.

This clonotype was counted between two and nine times. The V gene is TRBV29-1, the J gene TRBJ1-4; D unclear. The CDR3 runs 13 residues. Germline values: CDR1 SQVTM, CDR2 ANQGSEA. Trimming took off 4 bases at V and 4 bases at J, with 10 bases between the two ends. CDR3 coding DNA: TGCAGCGTTGCGAGCCAGATTAATGAAAAACTGTTTTTT. The encoded protein is CSVASQINEKLFF.

V and J are TRBV6-4 and TRBJ2-7, with D hard to call. Germline CDR1 and CDR2: MRHNA and SNTAGT. This CDR3 is 13 amino acids long. V lost 6 bases and J 7 bases, leaving 16 bases between the germline ends. The CDR3 sequence is CASRDRVAKEQYF. The CDR3 nucleotides read TGTGCCAGCAGGGACCGGGTCGCTAAGGAGCAGTACTTC.

The chain couples TRBV6-5 to TRBJ1-1; unclear D gene. Between the trimmed V and J ends, which lost 2 bases and 0 bases, there was a span of 10 bases. CDR1 is MNHEY and CDR2 is SVGAGI in the germline V gene. There are 15 residues in the CDR3. The CDR3 DNA follows: TGTGCCAGCAGTTACGATAGGAACATGAACACTGAAGCTTTCTTT. Protein product: CASSYDRNMNTEAFF.

This clonotype has just a few counts. The chain combines TRBV2 with TRBJ1-5, with 7 bases aligning to TRBD1. Trimming removed 4 bases from V and 5 bases from J; junction bases left unmatched: 5. Germline V gene lookup returns CDR1 SNHLY and CDR2 FYNNEI. The CDR3 extends over 14 amino acids. DNA of the CDR3: TGTGCCAGCAGTGGGTCAGGGGGATATCAGCCCCAGCATTTT. It encodes CASSGSGGYQPQHF.

Only a few counts were recorded for this clonotype. This chain connects TRBV12-3 or TRBV12-4 to TRBJ2-2; 7 bases align to TRBD2. After removal of 3 bases from V and 1 base from J, the junction contained 2 bases not matched to a gene. CDR3 size: 15 residues. CDR3 region: CASSFGGVNTGELFF. CDR3 sequence (DNA): TGTGCCAGCAGTTTTGGGGGGGTGAACACCGGGGAGCTGTTTTTT.

Only a few counts were recorded for this clonotype. The V gene is TRBV20-1, the J gene TRBJ2-2; D may be TRBD2 (5 bases). Deletions cut 7 bases from V and 7 bases from J, with 16 bases between. The CDR3 loop spans 13 amino acids. Looked up from germline, CDR1 is DFQATT and CDR2 is SNEGSKA (reference sequence). CDR3 sequence: CSGKAGPSGELFF. CDR3 nucleotides: TGCAGTGGGAAGGCGGGTCCGAGCGGGGAGCTGTTTTTT.

This rearrangement joins TRBV3-1 to TRBJ1-3; D is possibly TRBD1 (6 bases). Germline CDR1 is LGHDT and CDR2 is YNNKEL (reference sequence). The germline V and J ends were trimmed by 4 bases and 5 bases, with 24 bases remaining between them. This CDR3 region has 18 residues. The CDR3 region has the DNA TGTGCCAGCAGCCCCCACTCGCCTAAACAGGGAGTTAGAAACACCATATATTTT. It encodes CASSPHSPKQGVRNTIYF.

The gene calls are TRBV18 and TRBJ2-5; 8 nucleotides align to TRBD1. Germline CDR1 reads KGHSH; CDR2 reads LQKENI. The CDR3 spans 14 residues. V was clipped by 3 bases and J by 2 bases; unmatched bases: 2. The CDR3 here is CASSPHRGQETQYF. The CDR3 region has the DNA TGTGCCAGCTCACCCCACAGGGGGCAAGAGACCCAGTACTTC.

The count of this clonotype is one. The junction differs from germline at one of its ends, possibly a read error. This CDR3 reads CASREGTGRRNQPQHF. The DNA for the CDR3 is TGTGCCAGCAGAGAAGGGACAGGGCGGCGCAATCAGCCCCAGCATTTT. The chain links TRBV2 to TRBJ1-5; 9 nucleotides match TRBD1. In germline, CDR1 is SNHLY, CDR2 FYNNEI. This CDR3 is built from 16 residues.

In its sample, this clonotype was seen a few times. The rearrangement uses TRBV20-1 and TRBJ2-3; 13 nucleotides line up with TRBD2. V trimming: 7 bases; J trimming: 2 bases; junction bases outside the gene matches: 15. The germline CDR1 and CDR2 sequences are DFQATT and SNEGSKA (reference sequence). The CDR3 consists of 18 residues. CDR3 DNA: TGCAGTGGTACCGGGACTAGCGGGAAAGGGGGGACCACAGATACGCAGTATTTT. Translated: CSGTGTSGKGGTTDTQYF.

The chain carries TRBV28 and TRBJ2-7; no clear D. CDR3 length: 14 amino acids. The V end was cut by 2 bases, the J end by 3 bases, with 11 bases between. Per the germline V gene, CDR1 is MDHEN and CDR2 is SYDVKM. The CDR3 DNA is TGTGCCAGCAGTTTACTAGGCTCCCTCTACGAGCAGTACTTC. This encodes CASSLLGSLYEQYF.

The chain recombines TRBV12-3 or TRBV12-4 with TRBJ1-5; a weak D match, TRBD1 (5 bases). V was pared by 7 bases and J by 2 bases, with 15 bases between. This CDR3 is 15 amino acids long. DNA for the CDR3: TGTGCCAGCACCACATCCGGGGCAGGCAATCAGCCCCAGCATTTT. Translating gives CASTTSGAGNQPQHF.

This chain uses TRBV20-1 with TRBJ2-2; D possibly corresponds to TRBD2 (5 bases). The CDR3 length is 15 residues. The V and J ends lost 3 bases and 4 bases respectively, with 15 bases between them. The germline V gene encodes CDR1 DFQATT and CDR2 SNEGSKA (reference sequence). CDR3 protein: CSARRAGQVTGELFF. Written as DNA, the CDR3 is TGCAGTGCTAGGAGGGCGGGTCAGGTCACCGGGGAGCTGTTTTTT.

The J gene is TRBJ1-5, the V gene TRBV20-1, with 7 bases lining up with TRBD1. The CDR3 extends over 15 amino acids. Per the germline V gene, CDR1 is DFQATT and CDR2 is SNEGSKA (reference sequence). The chain's CDR3 is CSGQKTGFRNQPQHF. As DNA, the CDR3 is TGCAGCGGACAAAAGACAGGGTTTCGCAATCAGCCCCAGCATTTT.

This chain connects TRBV6-4 to TRBJ1-5, with D perhaps matching TRBD1 (6 bases). V was clipped by 3 bases and J by 7 bases, with 13 bases between them. The CDR3 covers 14 residues. Per germline, CDR1 MRHNA and CDR2 SNTAGT. CDR3 region: CASSEEGGGQPQHF. CDR3 coding DNA: TGTGCCAGCAGTGAAGAAGGGGGGGGACAGCCCCAGCATTTT.

The table lists this clonotype with a few counts. The chain couples TRBV4-1 to TRBJ1-1; TRBD1 is a possible D gene (5 bases). The germline V and J ends were trimmed by 0 bases and 11 bases, with 16 bases remaining between them. The CDR3 loop spans 14 amino acids. The germline V gene encodes CDR1 MGHRA and CDR2 YSYEKL. Here the CDR3 DNA reads TGCGCCAGCAGCCAAGAAGGGGCCCGACAAGGGGCTTTCTTT. Protein: CASSQEGARQGAFF.

This clonotype was detected a few times. The V and J genes are TRBV20-1 and TRBJ2-3, with TRBD2 matching over 12 bases. CDR1 is DFQATT, CDR2 SNEGSKA, per germline (reference sequence). Losses at the gene ends were 3 bases for V and 2 bases for J; bases not matched to a gene: 3. This CDR3 contains 15 residues. The CDR3 nucleotides are TGCAGTGCTAGCCCTAGCGGGAGGGTCACAGATACGCAGTATTTT. The encoded protein is CSASPSGRVTDTQYF.

This chain links TRBV5-1 with TRBJ2-1; tentatively, D is TRBD1 (5 bases). The germline CDR1 and CDR2 sequences are SGHRS and YFSETQ. V lost 2 bases to trimming and J lost 7 bases, with 10 bases between them. The CDR3 contains 13 residues. Here the CDR3 reads CASSFQGVNEQFF. The CDR3 coding sequence is TGCGCCAGCAGCTTCCAGGGTGTGAATGAGCAGTTCTTC.

V usage is TRBV6-5 and J usage is TRBJ1-5, with D possibly TRBD1 on 5 matching bases. The CDR3 contains 12 residues. CDR1 and CDR2 (germline): MNHEY, SVGAGI. CDR3 coding DNA: TGTATCCTCTCCAGGGCGAATCAGCCCCAGCATTTT. This gives the protein CILSRANQPQHF.

The chain carries TRBV6-5 and TRBJ2-6, with D possibly being TRBD2 (5 bases). Trimming left V 0 bases short and J 0 bases short, with 6 bases between. The germline V gene encodes CDR1 MNHEY and CDR2 SVGAGI. The CDR3 consists of 16 residues. CDR3 nucleotide sequence: TGTGCCAGCAGTTACTCGGGAGTCTCTGGGGCCAACGTCCTGACTTTC. It is translated as CASSYSGVSGANVLTF.

This clonotype has a handful of counts. The chain carries TRBV3-1 and TRBJ2-7, with D possibly matching TRBD1 (6 bases). The CDR3 spans 15 residues. Trimming stripped 4 bases from V and 2 bases from J, with 15 bases between. Looked up from germline, CDR1 is LGHDT and CDR2 is YNNKEL (reference sequence). The CDR3 region is CASSLQQGSTYEQYF. The CDR3 bases are TGTGCCAGCAGCCTACAACAGGGTTCGACCTACGAGCAGTACTTC.

This clonotype was detected many times. V and J are TRBV25-1 and TRBJ2-3, with 8 nucleotides matching TRBD1. CDR1 and CDR2 from the germline V gene are MGHDK and SYGVNS. V was clipped by 3 bases and J by 2 bases; unmatched bases: 4. The CDR3 has 15 amino acids. CDR3 protein: CASSEWTGTTDTQYF. The CDR3 bases are TGTGCCAGCAGTGAGTGGACAGGGACCACAGATACGCAGTATTTT. The full variable domain, its missing parts supplied by reference TRBV25-1 and TRBJ2-3, is EADIYQTPRYLVIGTGKKITLECSQTMGHDKMYWYQQDPGMELHLIHYSYGVNSTEKGDLSSESTVSRIRTEHFPLTLESARPSHTSQYLCASSEWTGTTDTQYFGPGTRLTVL.

This clonotype was seen a handful of times. This chain links TRBV4-2 with TRBJ2-5; 10 bases align to TRBD2. V lost 0 bases, J lost 5 bases, and 15 bases stayed unmatched. The length of the CDR3 is 19 residues. Germline loops: CDR1 LGHNA, CDR2 YNFKEQ. CDR3 sequence reads: CASSQDEASSGGPGETQYF. CDR3 sequence (DNA): TGTGCCAGCAGCCAAGACGAGGCGTCTAGCGGGGGCCCGGGGGAGACCCAGTACTTC.